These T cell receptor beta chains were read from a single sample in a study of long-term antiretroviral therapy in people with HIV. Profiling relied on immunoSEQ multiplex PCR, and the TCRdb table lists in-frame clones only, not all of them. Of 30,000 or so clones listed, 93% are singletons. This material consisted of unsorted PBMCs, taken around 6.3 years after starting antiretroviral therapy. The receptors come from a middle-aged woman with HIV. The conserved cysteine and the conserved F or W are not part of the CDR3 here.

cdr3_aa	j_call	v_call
ASLPLTARGTGELF	TRBJ2-2	TRBV30
ASSVVDSAEQY	TRBJ2-7	TRBV2
ASSGQGLRETQY	TRBJ2-5	TRBV2
ASGRRDNSGNTIY	TRBJ1-3	TRBV12-5
ASSSGQGVESYEQY	TRBJ2-7	TRBV11-2
ASSSTGSYNSPLH	TRBJ1-6	TRBV7-2
ASSESRLWAENYGYT	TRBJ1-2	TRBV6-1
ASSAGTGDNQPQH	TRBJ1-5	TRBV9
ASSLVQSSSGNTIY	TRBJ1-3	TRBV7-8
ASSSARLNTEAF	TRBJ1-1	TRBV7-2
ASSLAGNTEAF	TRBJ1-1	TRBV5-1
AWSVYDRGIYGYT	TRBJ1-2	TRBV30
ASNPGQGRGGYGYT	TRBJ1-2	TRBV19
ASSLGQDNSPLH	TRBJ1-6	TRBV5-1
ASSYPWDRGPAEAF	TRBJ1-1	TRBV6-6
ASSPQGPPDPIY	TRBJ1-3	TRBV18
ASSATDTQY	TRBJ2-3	TRBV5-4
ASSQDRAGKGNEQY	TRBJ2-7	TRBV4-3
ASKRDTDTGELF	TRBJ2-2	TRBV2
ASSEATTGDVANYGYT	TRBJ1-2	TRBV6-1
ASSEGTSTDTQY	TRBJ2-3	TRBV6-1
ASSSPYNEQF	TRBJ2-1	TRBV6-6
ASSDLRAPTGELF	TRBJ2-2	TRBV2
ASSLITDQPQH	TRBJ1-5	TRBV7-2
ASGTGNNSPLH	TRBJ1-6	TRBV2
ASSRAANEKLF	TRBJ1-4	TRBV6-1
ASSVIAGTTDTQY	TRBJ2-3	TRBV5-1
ASSPVGDEQY	TRBJ2-7	TRBV5-6
ASSTRMNTEAF	TRBJ1-1	TRBV2
SVSDGYSNQPQH	TRBJ1-5	TRBV29-1
SAPRNTEAF	TRBJ1-1	TRBV20-1
ASVGQVNTEAF	TRBJ1-1	TRBV7-8
AWSVSGTGGNQPQH	TRBJ1-5	TRBV30
AISDAEHSIDQPQH	TRBJ1-5	TRBV6-1
SVRGGATNEKLF	TRBJ1-4	TRBV29-1
ASSLATVPSYEQY	TRBJ2-7	TRBV5-1
ASSLDSNTEAF	TRBJ1-1	TRBV7-2
ASSLSAQGAESPLH	TRBJ1-6	TRBV27
ASSLSSGGYNEQF	TRBJ2-1	TRBV5-4
ASSTGTGQAF	TRBJ1-1	TRBV5-1
ASSLRSSEREKLF	TRBJ1-4	TRBV7-8
ASSVREKSEKLF	TRBJ1-4	TRBV13
ASSVGLGVNTEAF	TRBJ1-1	TRBV9
ASSQGASGGPTDTQY	TRBJ2-3	TRBV4-2
ASSLTGYSGNTIY	TRBJ1-3	TRBV5-6
ASSALATSYEQY	TRBJ2-7	TRBV9